In this sample, the clone carrying this T cell receptor beta chain turned up a few times. Antigen unknown. These data belong to a study of cytomegalovirus exposure and HLA in healthy donors. About the research overall: Falling in the Caucasian-associated ancestry cluster were approximately 84% of 300 to 500 genotyped donors.

Study results and limitations: A missense variant in DCLRE1C was later tied to TCR beta V- and J-gene trimming. In a later analysis, a genetic analysis reported fewer productive-TCR N-insertions in an Asian-associated ancestry cluster than the cohort average. TRBV6-2, TRBV6-3 and some other V segments were unresolvable in 87-base-pair reads.

The PCR ran on 60 Vbeta and 13 Jbeta primers. Repertoires were generated with immunoSEQ multiplex PCR, while TCRdb's copy carries only in-frame clones and drops some. The sample consists of under 100,000 clones, around three quarters of them appearing once. Germline CDR1 is KGHSY and CDR2 is FQNENV. The CDR3 contains 14 residues. Trimming took 3 bases from V and 1 from J, leaving 9 bases between them. The V and J genes are TRBV16 and TRBJ1-1, with D perhaps TRBD1 (6 bases). Sequenced: PBMCs. The TCR was taken from a man aged 35-49 years in good health and CMV-seronegative. In nucleotides, the CDR3 is TGTGCCAGCAGCCAGAGGGGGGGGAACACTGAAGCTTTCTTT. Translated: CASSQRGGNTEAFF. The full variable domain, with the rest looked up from reference TRBV16 and TRBJ1-1, is GEEVAQTPKHLVRGEGQKAKLYCAPIKGHSYVFWYQQVLKNEFKFLISFQNENVFDETGMPKERFSAKCLPNSPCSLEIQATKLEDSAVYFCASSQRGGNTEAFFGQGTRLTVV.